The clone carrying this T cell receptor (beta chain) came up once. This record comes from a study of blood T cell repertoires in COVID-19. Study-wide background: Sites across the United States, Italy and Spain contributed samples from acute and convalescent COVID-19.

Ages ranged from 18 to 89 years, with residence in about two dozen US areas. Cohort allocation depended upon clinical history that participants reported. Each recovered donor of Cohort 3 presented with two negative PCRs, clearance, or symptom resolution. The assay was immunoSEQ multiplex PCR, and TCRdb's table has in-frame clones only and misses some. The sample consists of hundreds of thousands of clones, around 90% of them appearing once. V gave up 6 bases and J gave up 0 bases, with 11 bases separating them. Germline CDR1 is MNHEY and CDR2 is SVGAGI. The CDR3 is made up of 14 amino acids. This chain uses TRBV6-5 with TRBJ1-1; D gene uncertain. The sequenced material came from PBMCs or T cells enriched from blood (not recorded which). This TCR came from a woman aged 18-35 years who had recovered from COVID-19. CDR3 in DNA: TGTGCCAGCAGGCAGGAGGCTATGAACACTGAAGCTTTCTTT. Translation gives CASRQEAMNTEAFF.